This T cell receptor (beta chain) was sequenced in a study of T-cell memory formation after mild COVID-19. Study summary: TCR clusters were largely donor specific. Findings of the study overall: Clones shrinking between day 15 and 85 showed a balanced CD4/CD8 split, and those that grew later tilted toward CD4+.

The germline V gene has CDR1 LNHDA and CDR2 SQIVND (reference sequence). The junction had 6 bases not matched to a gene; V was cut back by 3 bases and J by 4 bases. This CDR3 region has 14 residues. Worth noting for this clonotype: What it binds is not known.

TCR alpha and TCR beta cDNA libraries with sample barcodes and UMIs came from 5'RACE using constant-segment primers. TCRdb re-analysed the 5' RACE reads in MiXCR, keeping a single row per CDR3 protein. The profile shows 350,000 to 500,000 distinct CDR3 sequences, more than 20% of them singletons. This rearrangement joins TRBV19 to TRBJ2-7, with 7 positions matching TRBD1. The receptor was derived from an adult woman who had mild COVID-19 (a few samples of this study predate the infection). Cell type and time point are not known. The sample taken for sequencing was PBMCs or a T cell subset sorted from them (not recorded which). CDR3: CASSIGQGEYEQYF. The CDR3 DNA follows: TGTGCCAGTAGTATCGGGCAGGGGGAGTACGAGCAGTACTTC.